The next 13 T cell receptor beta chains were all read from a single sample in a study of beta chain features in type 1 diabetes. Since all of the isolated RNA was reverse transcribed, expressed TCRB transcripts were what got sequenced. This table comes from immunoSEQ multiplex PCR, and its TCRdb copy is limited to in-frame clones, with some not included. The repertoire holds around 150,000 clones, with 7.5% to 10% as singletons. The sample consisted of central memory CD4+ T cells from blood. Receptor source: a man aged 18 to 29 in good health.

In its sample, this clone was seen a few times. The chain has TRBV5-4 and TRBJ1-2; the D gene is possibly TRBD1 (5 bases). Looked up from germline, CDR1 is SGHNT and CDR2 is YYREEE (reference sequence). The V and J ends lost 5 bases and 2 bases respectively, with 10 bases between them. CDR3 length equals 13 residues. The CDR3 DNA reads TGTGCCAGCAGTCGAAGGGGAAACTATGGCTACACCTTC. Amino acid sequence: CASSRRGNYGYTF.

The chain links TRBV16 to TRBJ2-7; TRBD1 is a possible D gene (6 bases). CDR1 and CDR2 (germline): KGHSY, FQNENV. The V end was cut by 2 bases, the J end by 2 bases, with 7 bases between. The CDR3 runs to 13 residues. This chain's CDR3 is CASSQQGTYEQYF. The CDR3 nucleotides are TGTGCCAGCAGCCAACAGGGGACCTACGAGCAGTACTTC. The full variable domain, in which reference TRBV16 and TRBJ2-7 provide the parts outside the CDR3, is GEEVAQTPKHLVRGEGQKAKLYCAPIKGHSYVFWYQQVLKNEFKFLISFQNENVFDETGMPKERFSAKCLPNSPCSLEIQATKLEDSAVYFCASSQQGTYEQYFGPGTRLTVT.

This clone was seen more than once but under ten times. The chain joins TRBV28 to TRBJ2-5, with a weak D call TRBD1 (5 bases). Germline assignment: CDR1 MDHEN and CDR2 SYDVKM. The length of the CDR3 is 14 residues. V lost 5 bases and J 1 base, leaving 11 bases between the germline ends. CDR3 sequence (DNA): TGTGCCAGCAGTAAGCAGGACATCCAAGAGACCCAGTACTTC. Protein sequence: CASSKQDIQETQYF.

This CDR3 reads CASSENPSKETQYF. CDR3 DNA: TGTGCCAGCAGTGAAAACCCTTCTAAAGAGACCCAGTACTTC. V usage is TRBV6-1 and J usage is TRBJ2-5; D gene unclear. Per the germline V gene, CDR1 is MNHNS and CDR2 is SASEGT. The CDR3 sequence is 14 residues long. V was clipped by 2 bases and J by 3 bases, with 10 bases between them.

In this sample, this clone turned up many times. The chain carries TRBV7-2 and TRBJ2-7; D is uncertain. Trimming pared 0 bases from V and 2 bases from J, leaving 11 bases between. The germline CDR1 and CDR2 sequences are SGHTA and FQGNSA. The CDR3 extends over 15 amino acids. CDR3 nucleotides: TGTGCCAGCAGCTTAGCGCTTCTACCTACCTACGAGCAGTACTTC. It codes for CASSLALLPTYEQYF.

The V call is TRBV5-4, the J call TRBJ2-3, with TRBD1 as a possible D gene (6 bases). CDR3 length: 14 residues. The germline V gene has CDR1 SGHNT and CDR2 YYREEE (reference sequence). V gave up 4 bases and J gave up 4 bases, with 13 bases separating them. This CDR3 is CASSIQGVPDTQYF. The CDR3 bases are TGTGCCAGCAGCATACAGGGAGTCCCAGATACGCAGTATTTT.

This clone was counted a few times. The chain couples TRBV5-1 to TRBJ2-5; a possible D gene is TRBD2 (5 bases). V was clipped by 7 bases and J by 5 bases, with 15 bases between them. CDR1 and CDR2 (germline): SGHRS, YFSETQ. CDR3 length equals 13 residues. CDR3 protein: CASLGGAGETQYF. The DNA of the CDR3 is TGCGCCAGCCTTGGAGGAGCCGGGGAGACCCAGTACTTC.

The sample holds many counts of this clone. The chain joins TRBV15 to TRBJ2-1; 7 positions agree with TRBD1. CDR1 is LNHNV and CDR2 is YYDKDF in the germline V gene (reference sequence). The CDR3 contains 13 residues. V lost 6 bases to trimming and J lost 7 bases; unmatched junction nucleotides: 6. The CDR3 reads CATSEGGHNEQFF. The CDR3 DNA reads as TGTGCCACCAGTGAAGGGGGCCATAATGAGCAGTTCTTC.

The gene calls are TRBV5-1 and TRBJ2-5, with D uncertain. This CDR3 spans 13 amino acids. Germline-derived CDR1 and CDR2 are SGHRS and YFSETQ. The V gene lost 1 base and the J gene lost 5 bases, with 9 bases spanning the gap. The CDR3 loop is CASSLRESETQYF. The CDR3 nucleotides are TGCGCCAGCAGCTTGCGAGAGTCCGAGACCCAGTACTTC.

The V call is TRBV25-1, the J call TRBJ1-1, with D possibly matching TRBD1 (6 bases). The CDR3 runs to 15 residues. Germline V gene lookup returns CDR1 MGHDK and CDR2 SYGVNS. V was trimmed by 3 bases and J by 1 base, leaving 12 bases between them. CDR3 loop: CASSDWTDGNTEAFF. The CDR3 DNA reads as TGTGCCAGCAGTGACTGGACAGACGGGAACACTGAAGCTTTCTTT.

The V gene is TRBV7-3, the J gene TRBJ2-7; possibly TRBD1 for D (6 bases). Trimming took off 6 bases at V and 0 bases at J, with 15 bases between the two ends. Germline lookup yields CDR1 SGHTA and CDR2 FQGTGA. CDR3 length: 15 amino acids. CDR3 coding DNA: TGTGCCAGCAGTCCAGGGGCCGCCTTCTCCTACGAGCAGTACTTC. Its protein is CASSPGAAFSYEQYF.

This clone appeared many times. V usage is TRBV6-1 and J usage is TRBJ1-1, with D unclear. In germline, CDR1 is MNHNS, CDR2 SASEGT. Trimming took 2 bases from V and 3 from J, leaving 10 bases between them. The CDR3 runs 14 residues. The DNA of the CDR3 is TGTGCCAGCAGTGAATACTGGGGAGACACTGAAGCTTTCTTT. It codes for CASSEYWGDTEAFF.

The CDR3 bases are TGTGCCAGCAGCCACGGACAGCGATACGTCCCAAACTATGGCTACACCTTC. It is translated as CASSHGQRYVPNYGYTF. The gene calls are TRBV7-8 and TRBJ1-2, with D perhaps TRBD1 (6 bases). V lost 5 bases and J lost 2, with 21 bases in between. Germline V gives CDR1 SGHVS, CDR2 FQNEAQ. This CDR3 has 17 amino acids.